This T cell receptor beta chain was recorded in a study of blood T cell repertoires in COVID-19. The wider study: Sources were T cells, B-cell-depleted T cells, or PBMCs; the material itself was cDNA or gDNA.

The study assigned cohorts using participant-reported clinical history. The authors' processing: Estimation of nucleated cell counts was performed using reference gene primer amplification. The method was immunoSEQ multiplex PCR; TCRdb's version includes in-frame clones alone and lacks a portion of them. Clonal size and the V and J genes are those of that table, whereas D and trimming came from the DNA. The sample carries 400,000 or so clones, 80% to 90% recorded once. Sequencing was performed on PBMCs or T cells enriched from blood (not recorded which). This receptor was taken from a man aged 40-50 years in a cohort exposed to, infected with or recovered from COVID-19 (not recorded which).

The CDR3 DNA sequence: TGTGCCAGCAGTTTATTATGGACTAGCGGCACAGATACGCAGTATTTT. Its translation is CASSLLWTSGTDTQYF. The chain joins TRBV27 to TRBJ2-3; 9 bases map to TRBD2. The CDR3 has 16 amino acids. The J segment lost 1 base and the V segment lost 1 base, leaving 3 bases of the junction unmatched. Germline CDR1 and CDR2: MNHEY and SMNVEV (reference sequence).